One T cell receptor (beta chain) is described in this entry. Its antigen remains unidentified. No base quality values were provided; no much bigger clone lies one nucleotide off. This entry comes from a study of CD8+CD57+ T cells in acquired aplastic anemia (dated by TCRdb to about 2018). General notes on the study: On average, sorted CD4+ and CD8+ cells yielded 3.2 ug of extracted DNA, with a range of about 0.19 to 30 ug. A CD8+CD57+ expansion meant a frequency higher than the mean frequency seen in healthy subjects. General conclusions and limits of the study: No significant difference in CD8+ Simpson's diversity was found between patients and healthy controls (P=0.060). About 29 CD8+ CDR3 sequences were found to be shared between patients and controls, but these sequences appeared to be highly expressed in patients and within the immunodominant clones of the patients.

Based on the germline V gene (reference sequence), the CDR1 and CDR2 sequences are SGHNT and YYREEE. Trimming removed 3 bases from V and 5 bases from J; the gene matches leave 6 bases unexplained. The CDR3 holds 16 amino acids from the cysteine to the phenylalanine. Only the CDR3 part of the read is kept: 48 bases, read in frame from the first base. The patients picked for sequencing were ones in whom flow cytometry had shown an expansion of CD8+CD57+ cells. Every patient had a diagnosis of severe acquired aplastic anemia based on International Study of Aplastic Anemia and Agranulocytosis and Camitta criteria. Patients had received no therapy at the time of blood sampling. The study deep-sequenced TCR repertoires of sorted CD4+ and CD8+ blood T cells from severe aplastic anemia patients and healthy subjects. Patients were enrolled in the USA under clinicaltrials.gov protocols 00001620, 01623167, 00001397, 00071045, 00081523 and 00961064. Ficoll-Paque density gradient centrifugation was used to isolate peripheral blood mononuclear cells. Before DNA extraction, CD4+ and CD8+ T cells were sorted with FACS or magnetic beads.

Genomic DNA served as template for TCR beta VDJ combination and CDR3 sequence profiling. An Illumina HiSeq 2000 was used for TCR repertoire sequencing. In the original analysis: TRBV/TRBJ rearrangement plots, CDR3 size and DJ length profiles, and Simpson's diversity index were used to assess repertoires. The immunodominant clone was defined as the most abundant DNA sequence in deep sequencing data. CDR3 amino acid sequences were checked for sharing across subjects and were also compared against the VDJdb database and published repertoires. TCRdb cleaned the public reads at Q25 with fastp, built clones with MiXCR and kept in-frame beta chains. CDR3 protein sequences are deduplicated, and each keeps its most common genes and DNA. The authors' filters were not applied to this entry. The table for this sample lists some 160,000 distinct CDR3 sequences; under 55% of them were counted only once. The ten largest clones represent approximately 3% of the sample.

The rearranged segments are TRBV5-4 and TRBJ2-3, and 13 junction bases match TRBD2. Sequences were obtained from sorted CD4+, CD8+, or CD8+CD57+ T cells (not recorded which) from PBMCs. This TCR came from a human donor with aplastic anemia. In nucleotide form, the sequence is TGTGCCAGCAGCTCAGGACTAGCGGGAGTAGGAGATACGCAGTATTTT. This yields the protein CASSSGLAGVGDTQYF.